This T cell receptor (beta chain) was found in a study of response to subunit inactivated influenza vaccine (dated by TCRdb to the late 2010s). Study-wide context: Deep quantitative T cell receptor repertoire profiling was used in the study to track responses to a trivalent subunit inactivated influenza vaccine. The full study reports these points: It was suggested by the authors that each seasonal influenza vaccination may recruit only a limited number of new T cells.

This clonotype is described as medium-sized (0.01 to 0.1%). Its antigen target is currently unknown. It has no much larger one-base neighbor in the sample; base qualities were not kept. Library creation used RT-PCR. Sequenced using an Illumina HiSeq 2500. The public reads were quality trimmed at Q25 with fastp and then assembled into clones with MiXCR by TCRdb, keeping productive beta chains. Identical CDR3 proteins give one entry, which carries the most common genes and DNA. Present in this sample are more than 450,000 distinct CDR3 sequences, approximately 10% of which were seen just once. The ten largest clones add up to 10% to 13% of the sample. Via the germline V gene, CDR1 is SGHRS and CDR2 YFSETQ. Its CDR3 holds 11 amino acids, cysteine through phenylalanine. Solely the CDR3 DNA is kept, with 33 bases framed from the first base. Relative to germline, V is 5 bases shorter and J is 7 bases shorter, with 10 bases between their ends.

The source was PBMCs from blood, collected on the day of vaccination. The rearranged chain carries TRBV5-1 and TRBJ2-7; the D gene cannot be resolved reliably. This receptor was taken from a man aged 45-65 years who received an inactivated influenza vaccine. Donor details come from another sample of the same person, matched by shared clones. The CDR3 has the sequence CASRQGREQYF. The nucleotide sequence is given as TGCGCCAGCAGACAAGGACGGGAGCAGTACTTC.